A selection of T cell receptor beta chains follows, all from one sample in a study of CD8+ T cells in alopecia areata. Libraries were prepared by immunoSEQ multiplex PCR; TCRdb keeps only in-frame clonotypes and omits some of them. The sample has about 69,000 clones, 55% to 75% seen once; the top ten hold approximately 17%. Sequencing used CD8+ T cells sorted from blood, obtained at week 0. The receptors here all came from a human donor with alopecia areata. The CDR3 runs from the conserved cysteine through the conserved F or W. The D gene is left open where the match is weak. Not all rows give a size; the values are once, few, many and, for expanded clones, a class.

TRBV5-1,TRBJ2-3,TRBD2,-,CASSPRLAGASTDTQYF,TGCGCCAGCAGCCCACGACTAGCGGGGGCCAGCACAGATACGCAGTATTTT
TRBV6-6,TRBJ2-5,-,-,CASSHKYQETQYF,TGTGCCAGCAGTCACAAGTACCAAGAGACCCAGTACTTC
TRBV6-4,TRBJ2-1,TRBD2,-,CASSDSRGLGLAGQGEQFF,TGTGCCAGCAGTGACTCGAGGGGACTCGGACTAGCGGGACAGGGAGAGCAGTTCTTC
TRBV21-1,TRBJ2-1,-,-,CASSKYNGRSYNEQFF,TGTGCCAGCAGCAAATACAACGGGAGGTCCTACAATGAGCAGTTCTTC
TRBV7-9,TRBJ2-1,-,-,CASSSSDSHNEQFF,TGTGCCAGCAGCTCATCGGACTCTCACAATGAGCAGTTCTTC
TRBV5-4,TRBJ2-7,TRBD1,-,CASSMGQGVSYEQYF,TGTGCCAGCAGCATGGGACAGGGGGTTTCCTACGAGCAGTACTTC
TRBV7-3,TRBJ2-3,-,-,CASSLYPAGVAGSEDTQYF,TGTGCCAGCAGCTTATACCCCGCCGGGGTAGCTGGGAGTGAAGATACGCAGTATTTT
TRBV11-2,TRBJ2-7,TRBD1,-,CASMGQPHYEQYF,TGTGCCAGCATGGGACAGCCACACTACGAGCAGTACTTC
TRBV2,TRBJ1-4,-,-,CASSERREGGEKLFF,TGTGCCAGCAGTGAGAGGAGAGAGGGAGGCGAAAAACTGTTTTTT
TRBV7-9,TRBJ1-2,TRBD1,-,CASSLGQQDPRGYTF,TGTGCCAGCAGCTTGGGACAGCAAGACCCAAGGGGCTACACCTTC
TRBV7-2,TRBJ1-5,-,once,CASSLEWWQNPSQPQHF,TGTGCCAGCAGCTTAGAGTGGTGGCAGAATCCCAGTCAGCCCCAGCATTTT
TRBV9,TRBJ2-7,TRBD1,-,CASSVAWGQGYEQYF,TGTGCCAGCAGCGTAGCTTGGGGACAGGGCTACGAGCAGTACTTC
TRBV29-1,TRBJ2-2,-,-,CSVEAGDTGELFF,TGCAGCGTTGAAGCGGGTGACACCGGGGAGCTGTTTTTT
TRBV27,TRBJ2-7,-,-,CASTTTVGPVHEQYF,TGTGCCAGCACCACAACGGTCGGGCCTGTCCACGAGCAGTACTTC
TRBV15,TRBJ1-5,-,few,CATSRKGYSNQPQHF,TGTGCCACCAGCAGGAAGGGGTATAGCAATCAGCCCCAGCATTTT
TRBV7-9,TRBJ2-7,TRBD1,once,CASSSRGGTGTHEQYF,TGTGCCAGCAGCTCCAGGGGAGGGACAGGGACCCACGAGCAGTACTTC
TRBV29-1,TRBJ1-3,-,-,CSVADNDSGNTIYF,TGCAGCGTTGCGGACAATGACTCTGGAAACACCATATATTTT
TRBV29-1,TRBJ2-5,TRBD1,-,CSVEWMADRGKETQYF,TGCAGCGTTGAGTGGATGGCCGACAGGGGGAAAGAGACCCAGTACTTC
TRBV5-1,TRBJ1-5,TRBD1,-,CASSLGQGDQPQHF,TGCGCCAGCAGCTTGGGACAGGGCGATCAGCCCCAGCATTTT
TRBV7-8,TRBJ2-7,-,-,CASSLGGHEQYF,TGTGCCAGCAGCCTGGGGGGGCACGAGCAGTACTTC
TRBV9,TRBJ1-5,TRBD1,-,CASSQGDRNNQPQHF,TGTGCCAGCAGCCAAGGGGACAGGAACAATCAGCCCCAGCATTTT
TRBV5-1,TRBJ1-1,-,-,CASSLLPPPVERMAFF,TGCGCCAGCAGCCTACTCCCTCCCCCAGTGGAGCGGATGGCTTTCTTT
TRBV27,TRBJ1-2,-,-,CASSFGLGERGYTF,TGTGCCAGCAGTTTCGGTCTAGGGGAGCGAGGCTACACCTTC
TRBV4-1,TRBJ1-5,-,-,CASSQVAGSNQPQHF,TGCGCCAGCAGCCAAGTAGCGGGAAGCAATCAGCCCCAGCATTTT
TRBV5-1,TRBJ2-7,TRBD2,once,CASSLHTTSSSPWGEQYF,TGCGCCAGCAGCCTACATACGACTAGCTCTTCACCGTGGGGCGAGCAGTACTTC
TRBV4-1,TRBJ2-7,-,few,CASSQGTGTPYEQYF,TGCGCCAGCAGCCAGGGTACCGGGACGCCCTACGAGCAGTACTTC
TRBV12-5,TRBJ1-4,-,-,CASALAVSDEKLFF,TGTGCTAGTGCTCTGGCCGTGTCGGATGAAAAACTGTTTTTT
TRBV30,TRBJ2-6,-,-,CAWSVGSGANVLTF,TGTGCCTGGAGTGTTGGATCTGGGGCCAACGTCCTGACTTTC
TRBV7-3,TRBJ1-2,TRBD1,few,CASSNSQGADYGYTF,TGTGCCAGCAGCAACTCACAGGGGGCGGACTATGGCTACACCTTC
TRBV25-1,TRBJ1-1,-,once,CASSAYPLGAFF,TGTGCCAGCAGTGCGTATCCCCTTGGGGCTTTCTTT
TRBV7-9,TRBJ2-2,-,many,CASSPTNTGELFF,TGTGCCAGCAGCCCTACTAACACCGGGGAGCTGTTTTTT
TRBV14,TRBJ1-5,-,-,CASSSLGQPQHF,TGTGCCAGCAGCTCCCTCGGCCAGCCCCAGCATTTT
TRBV5-4,TRBJ1-2,TRBD1,-,CASSLGQWGQGAISDYTF,TGTGCCAGCAGCTTGGGTCAGTGGGGGCAGGGGGCCATCTCCGACTACACCTTC
TRBV7-9,TRBJ1-1,-,-,CASSLVTQVEAFF,TGTGCCAGCAGCTTAGTAACCCAGGTTGAAGCTTTCTTT
TRBV29-1,TRBJ2-3,-,-,CSVEDRKSVRDTQYF,TGCAGCGTTGAAGATAGGAAAAGCGTACGAGATACGCAGTATTTT
TRBV4-2,TRBJ2-3,-,once,CASSQDWSASTDTQYF,TGTGCCAGCAGCCAAGATTGGTCAGCTAGCACAGATACGCAGTATTTT
TRBV30,TRBJ2-1,-,few,CAWTASRDYNEQFF,TGTGCCTGGACCGCATCCCGAGATTACAATGAGCAGTTCTTC
TRBV7-2,TRBJ2-3,-,few,CASSLVGSYITDTQYF,TGTGCCAGCAGCTTAGTGGGTAGCTATATCACAGATACGCAGTATTTT
TRBV14,TRBJ1-2,TRBD1,-,CASSQVTGGRYTF,TGTGCCAGCAGCCAAGTGACAGGGGGCCGCTACACCTTC